This T cell receptor (beta chain) was identified during a study of shared clonotypes between healthy human individuals. Study-level points and caveats: In this cohort, only blood was sampled, and tissue repertoires likely differ.

From germline, CDR1 is SGDLS and CDR2 YYNGEE. Trimming took 1 base from V and 1 from J, leaving 8 bases between them. The CDR3 consists of 14 residues. The table lists this clone with a few counts. Its antigen is as yet unknown. Data came from immunoSEQ multiplex PCR; TCRdb stores just in-frame clones and leaves some out. The data hold roughly 2.1 million clones, with under 95% observed a single time. The naive CD8 fraction comprised CD45RO-negative cells positively selected for CCR7 and excluded terminally differentiated effector memory CD45RA+ cells. Input material: naive CD8+ T cells from PBMCs. The chain combines TRBV9 with TRBJ1-1; unclear D gene. This receptor was obtained from a man younger than 35 in good health. Some clones in this sample may be carry-over from other donors' samples. CDR3 in DNA: TGTGCCAGCAGCGTAACGGGGTGGAACACTGAAGCTTTCTTT. Protein product: CASSVTGWNTEAFF. The complete variable domain, with remaining parts taken from reference TRBV9 and TRBJ1-1, reads DSGVTQTPKHLITATGQRVTLRCSPRSGDLSVYWYQQSLDQGLQFLIQYYNGEERAKGNILERFSAQQFPDLHSELNLSSLELGDSALYFCASSVTGWNTEAFFGQGTRLTVV.